This T cell receptor beta chain was documented in a study of blood T cell repertoires in COVID-19. Across the study: The cDNA or gDNA used as material had been derived from T cells, B-cell-depleted T cells, or PBMCs.

CDR1 is LNHNV, CDR2 YYDKDF, per germline (reference sequence). After removal of 0 bases from V and 6 bases from J, the junction contained 6 bases not matched to a gene. The CDR3 has 16 residues. This clone was recorded a few times. Recovered participants had two consecutive negative NP/OP PCR tests, healthcare professional clearance, or symptom resolution. Sequencing was performed with immunoSEQ multiplex PCR; in TCRdb, only in-frame clones are kept and a portion is missing. The repertoire holds over 200,000 clones, 70% to 90% seen once, with 11% in the top ten. This chain uses TRBV15 with TRBJ1-5; the match to TRBD1 covers 9 bases. The clonotype comes from a man aged 30 to 45 who had recovered from COVID-19. Sequenced: PBMCs or T cells enriched from blood (not recorded which). The CDR3 nucleotides are TGTGCCACCAGCAGAGAGAACAGGGGGCGAGGTCAGCCCCAGCATTTT. Its translation: CATSRENRGRGQPQHF.